Each of the 7 T cell receptor beta chains below was sequenced from the same sample in a study of blood T cells in healthy people across ages. Through a sample-barcoded 5' primer and a J-beta primer mix, a second PCR was run for roughly 6 to 12 cycles. Via MiXCR, TCRdb re-called the 5' RACE reads, giving one row per CDR3 protein. The table includes around 790,000 distinct CDR3 sequences, under 45% detected once. The source material was blood. The origin of the receptors is a man between 60 and 75 years old in good health.

V is TRBV12-3 or TRBV12-4 and J is TRBJ2-7; 7 nucleotides line up with TRBD1. The V and J ends lost 5 bases and 8 bases, in that order; junction bases with no gene match: 6. The CDR3 covers 12 residues. CDR3 nucleotide sequence: TGTGCCAGCAGTCACGGACAGGTGAAGCAGTACTTC. Translated, it gives CASSHGQVKQYF.

Worth noting for this clonotype: This may stem from a read error, because a much larger clone lies one nucleotide away. J is TRBJ2-4 and V is TRBV25-1; D gene ambiguous. The V end lost 11 bases, the J end lost 0 bases, and 14 bases lay between the germline ends. The CDR3 runs to 14 residues. CDR1 is MGHDK, CDR2 SYGVNS, per germline. CDR3 sequence reads: CAGNELLAKNIQYF. The CDR3, as DNA: TGTGCCGGCAATGAACTCCTAGCCAAAAACATTCAGTACTTC. Based on the CDR3 plus reference TRBV25-1 and TRBJ2-4, the full variable domain is EADIYQTPRYLVIGTGKKITLECSQTMGHDKMYWYQQDPGMELHLIHYSYGVNSTEKGDLSSESTVSRIRTEHFPLTLESARPSHTSQYLCAGNELLAKNIQYFGAGTRLSVL.

V usage is TRBV6-5 and J usage is TRBJ1-2, with 8 bases identical to TRBD1. With 8 bases clipped from V and 4 bases from J, the junction kept 6 bases outside the gene matches. Per germline, CDR1 MNHEY and CDR2 SVGAGI. This CDR3 has 13 residues. CDR3 bases: TGTGCCAGCGGAGGCAGGGGGCTCTATGGCTACACCTTC. Translated, it gives CASGGRGLYGYTF.

The chain employs TRBV2 and TRBJ2-1, with TRBD2 matching over 9 bases. CDR1 and CDR2 from the germline V gene are SNHLY and FYNNEI. This CDR3 has 14 residues. Trimming took 5 bases from V and 8 from J; bases not matched to a gene: 7. The CDR3 nucleotides read TGTGCCAGCAGTAGTCTAGCGGGAATCTATGAGCAGTTCTTC. Translation gives CASSSLAGIYEQFF.

The rearrangement uses TRBV4-1 and TRBJ2-1; TRBD1 or TRBD2 may be the D gene (5 bases each). In germline, CDR1 is MGHRA, CDR2 YSYEKL. V was cut by 1 base and J by 13 bases, with 11 bases left in between. The CDR3 length is 12 residues. This CDR3 is CASSQVGGFQFF. The CDR3 DNA sequence: TGCGCCAGCAGCCAAGTTGGGGGATTCCAGTTCTTC.

This clonotype was detected many times. J is TRBJ2-7 and V is TRBV20-1; no firm D call. The ends were cut back, 4 bases at V and 4 bases at J, with 14 bases in the middle. Germline loops: CDR1 DFQATT, CDR2 SNEGSKA (reference sequence). CDR3 size: 13 residues. The CDR3: CSATGSAQYEQYF. The CDR3 bases are TGCAGTGCTACCGGTTCAGCCCAGTACGAGCAGTACTTC.

The chain carries TRBV27 and TRBJ2-5, with D perhaps matching TRBD2 (7 bases). The CDR3 is made up of 16 amino acids. Germline V gives CDR1 MNHEY, CDR2 SMNVEV (reference sequence). V lost 7 bases to trimming and J lost 4 bases, with 22 bases between them. CDR3 coding DNA: TGTGCCAGCAACTTCTGGGGGGGGGCGGGTATAGAGACCCAGTACTTC. This sequence encodes CASNFWGGAGIETQYF.